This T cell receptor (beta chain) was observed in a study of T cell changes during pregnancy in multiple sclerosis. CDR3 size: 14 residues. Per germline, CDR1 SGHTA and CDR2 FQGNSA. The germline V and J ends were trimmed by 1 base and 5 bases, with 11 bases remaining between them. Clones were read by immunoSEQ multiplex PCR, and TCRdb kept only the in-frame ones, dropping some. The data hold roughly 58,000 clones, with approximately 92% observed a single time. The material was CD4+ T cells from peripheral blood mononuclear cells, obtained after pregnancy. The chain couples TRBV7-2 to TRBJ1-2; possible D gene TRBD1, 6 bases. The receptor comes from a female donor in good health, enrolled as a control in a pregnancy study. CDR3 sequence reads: CASSLGPQGYGYTF. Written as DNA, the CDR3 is TGTGCCAGCAGCTTAGGGCCCCAGGGGTATGGCTACACCTTC.